Detailed here is one T cell receptor (beta chain). Its target is not known. CDR1 is SGHVS, CDR2 FQNEAQ, per germline. Trimming left V 1 base short and J 9 bases short, with 21 bases between. CDR3 length: 16 amino acids. Each hyperthyroidism patient was newly diagnosed, with under 2 months' duration, and aged 18 to 65. The record originates from a study of Graves' ophthalmopathy and Graves' hyperthyroidism. TCR beta CDR3 amplification used RNA transcripts. Investigators did first-round RT-PCR with HTBI primers, then second-round multiplex PCR. In TCRdb, the multiplex PCR reads were re-called with MiXCR into one record per CDR3 protein. The sample includes around 1,000,000 distinct CDR3 sequences, about 38% of them seen just once. Study-level points and caveats: Discrimination between ophthalmopathy and stable hyperthyroidism by a 13-signature model showed about 89% sensitivity and about 80% specificity. The model reached 70.59% sensitivity and around 72% specificity for predicting ophthalmopathy progression.

This receptor was obtained from an adult man with Graves' hyperthyroidism. V gene TRBV7-8 combines with J gene TRBJ2-5; D remains unclear. Sample: peripheral blood or thyroid tissue (not recorded which). Here the CDR3 reads CASSLEDSYSNQPQYF. The CDR3 nucleotides read TGTGCCAGCAGCTTAGAAGATAGTTATAGCAATCAGCCCCAGTACTTC. Looking up the rest from reference TRBV7-8 and TRBJ2-5 gives the full variable domain: GAGVSQSPRYKVAKRGQDVALRCDPISGHVSLFWYQQALGQGPEFLTYFQNEAQLDKSGLPSDRFFAERPEGSVSTLKIQRTQQEDSAVYLCASSLEDSYSNQPQYFGPGTRLLVL.